This T cell receptor beta chain was retrieved from a study of OX40 agonist ivuxolimab in advanced cancers. As for the study in general: Treatment received earlier with anti-PD-1, anti-PD-L1 or anti-CTLA-4 agents was allowed, and around 40% had some. Study results and limitations: Both blood CD4+ and CD8+ T cells showed clonal growth by week 6 at 0.1 to 3.0 mg/kg.

This clone was picked up one time. The antigen remains undetermined. This CDR3 region has 16 residues. Germline CDR1 reads MNHNY; CDR2 reads SVGAGI (reference sequence). Clones were sequenced by immunoSEQ multiplex PCR, and TCRdb holds only the in-frame ones, with some missing. Of tens of thousands of clones listed, around 83% are singletons. The clonotype was recovered from an adult with an advanced solid tumor such as melanoma, head and neck, liver or kidney cancer. V is TRBV6-6 and J is TRBJ1-3, with 7 bases matching TRBD1. The material sequenced was CD4+ or CD8+ T cells sorted from blood, taken in a trial of the OX40 agonist ivuxolimab. The CDR3 DNA sequence: TGTTGGATTTCGTCAGGGGGATTGTTCTCTGGAAACACCATATATTTT. Its translation is CWISSGGLFSGNTIYF.